Listed below are T cell receptor beta chains from one sample, sequenced in a study of T cell repertoires in cytomegalovirus infection. Which antigens these TCRs recognize remains unknown. TCRdb reanalysed the reads using MiXCR and keeps one entry per CDR3 protein. The table records 46,000 or so distinct CDR3 sequences, approximately 22% of them present only once. The sequenced sample consisted of PBMCs, sequenced either directly or after in vitro stimulation (not recorded which). The origin of the receptors is a human donor in good health (CMV status not recorded). Some clones in this sample may be carry-over from other donors' samples. Both conserved end residues are part of each CDR3.

v_call,j_call,cdr3_aa
TRBV2,TRBJ1-5,CAIQDGGAQPQHF
TRBV7-2,TRBJ2-1,CASSSRRGNYNEQFF
TRBV7-2,TRBJ2-5,CASSVSPGSLGETQYF
TRBV6-2/TRBV6-3,TRBJ2-7,CASSLSGVGYEQYF
TRBV7-4,TRBJ2-3,CASRNEFTDTQYF
TRBV12-3/TRBV12-4,TRBJ2-2,CASSLDGDGELFF
TRBV18,TRBJ1-5,CASSLNQGNQPQHF
TRBV7-9,TRBJ1-2,CASSLTGDYTF
TRBV7-8,TRBJ1-2,CASSLGTGGGYTF
TRBV2,TRBJ1-2,CASSGQGNGYTF
TRBV11-2,TRBJ2-5,CASSKRTVETQYF
TRBV7-8,TRBJ2-5,CASSFLAGGWQETQYF
TRBV7-6,TRBJ2-1,CASSLSGNEQFF
TRBV2,TRBJ1-5,CASSLGQQNQPQHF
TRBV7-2,TRBJ1-5,CARPADSNQPQHF
TRBV6-2/TRBV6-3,TRBJ2-3,CASSSLLKLDTQYF
TRBV4-3,TRBJ2-1,CASSQEGFTSEVVNEQFF
TRBV5-1,TRBJ2-2,CASSHVRGPGELFF
TRBV10-3,TRBJ1-4,CAISESNEKLFF
TRBV6-6,TRBJ2-3,CASSGLAGGTNTQYF
TRBV6-2/TRBV6-3,TRBJ2-1,CASSYLGGGALDEKYF
TRBV19,TRBJ1-6,CASTLKEWGTPLHF
TRBV7-8,TRBJ2-2,CASQGRTGELFF
TRBV27,TRBJ2-7,CASSLYRGEQYF
TRBV28,TRBJ2-7,CASSLTPGDRGFGEQYF
TRBV7-2,TRBJ2-5,CASSFYGVEPGTQYF
TRBV19,TRBJ2-4,CASSARSRDIQYF
TRBV28,TRBJ2-7,CASSLLLGGESGEQYF
TRBV7-8,TRBJ2-2,CASSRYGFRGQTGELFF
TRBV12-3/TRBV12-4,TRBJ1-1,CASSRTSNTEAFF
TRBV6-1,TRBJ1-3,CASSLARPGSGNTIYF
TRBV5-1,TRBJ2-3,CASSLSPDWADTQYF
TRBV12-3/TRBV12-4,TRBJ1-1,CASSLQGRVTEAFF
TRBV28,TRBJ2-7,CASSFRARLGYEQYF
TRBV6-6,TRBJ2-1,CASRDNRGTLYLGEQFF
TRBV29-1,TRBJ1-4,CSVEAGTAPNEKLFF
TRBV19,TRBJ2-1,CASSRAGVGPYNEQFF
TRBV7-3,TRBJ2-1,CASSLKTPGHEYNEQFF
TRBV20-1,TRBJ2-1,CSATGTSGAYNEQFF
TRBV6-1,TRBJ1-5,CASSDQDRAPTSNQPQHF
TRBV6-5,TRBJ1-3,CASSYSTGTGNTIYF
TRBV5-4,TRBJ2-1,CASSWRVDRGSDLFF
TRBV25-1,TRBJ1-2,CASSEGLDYGYTF
TRBV6-1,TRBJ1-5,CASSEATGTGGYSNQPQHF
TRBV12-3/TRBV12-4,TRBJ1-3,CASSLGPLFSGNTIYF
TRBV10-3,TRBJ2-7,CAISVGQGSYEQYF
TRBV20-1,TRBJ2-3,CSARVSGSASTDTQYF
TRBV12-3/TRBV12-4,TRBJ2-5,CASSSLAAGTQYF
TRBV7-2,TRBJ2-7,CASSLRPGPPNEQYF
TRBV3-1,TRBJ1-1,CASSQVEGTEAFF